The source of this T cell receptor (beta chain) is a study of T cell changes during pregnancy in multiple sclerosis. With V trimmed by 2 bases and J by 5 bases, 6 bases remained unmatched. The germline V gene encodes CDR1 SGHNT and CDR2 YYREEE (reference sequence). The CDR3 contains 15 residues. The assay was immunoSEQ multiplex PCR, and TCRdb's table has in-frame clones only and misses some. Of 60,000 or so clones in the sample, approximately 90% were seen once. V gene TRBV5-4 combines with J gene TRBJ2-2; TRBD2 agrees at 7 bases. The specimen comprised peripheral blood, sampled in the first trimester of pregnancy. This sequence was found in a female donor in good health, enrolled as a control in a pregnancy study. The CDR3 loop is CASSFPGGDTGELFF. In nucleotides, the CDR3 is TGTGCCAGCAGCTTCCCGGGGGGAGATACCGGGGAGCTGTTTTTT.